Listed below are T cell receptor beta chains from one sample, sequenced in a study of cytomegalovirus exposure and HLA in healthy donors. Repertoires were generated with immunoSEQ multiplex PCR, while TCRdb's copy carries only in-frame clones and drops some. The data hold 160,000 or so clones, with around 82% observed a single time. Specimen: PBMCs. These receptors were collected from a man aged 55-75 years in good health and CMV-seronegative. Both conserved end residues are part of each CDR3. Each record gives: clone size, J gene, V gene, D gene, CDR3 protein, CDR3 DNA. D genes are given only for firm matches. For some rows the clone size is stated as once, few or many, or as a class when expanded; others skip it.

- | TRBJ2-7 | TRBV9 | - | CASSRTTGVFSYEQYF | TGTGCCAGCAGCAGAACGACAGGAGTCTTCTCCTACGAGCAGTACTTC
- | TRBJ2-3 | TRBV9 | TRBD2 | CASSLGGRAEDTQYF | TGTGCCAGCAGCCTGGGCGGGAGGGCCGAAGATACGCAGTATTTT
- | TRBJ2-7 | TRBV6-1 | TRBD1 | CASTLGQGHYEQYF | TGTGCCAGCACTCTGGGACAGGGGCACTACGAGCAGTACTTC
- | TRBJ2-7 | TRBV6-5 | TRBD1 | CASSYLTGSSYEQYF | TGTGCCAGCAGTTACTTGACAGGGAGCTCCTACGAGCAGTACTTC
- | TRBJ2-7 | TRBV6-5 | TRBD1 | CASTSGQGLYEQYF | TGTGCCAGCACCTCGGGACAGGGACTCTACGAGCAGTACTTC
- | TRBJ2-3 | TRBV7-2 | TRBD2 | CASSLNQAGSGGNTQYF | TGTGCCAGCAGCTTAAATCAAGCCGGGAGCGGGGGAAATACGCAGTATTTT
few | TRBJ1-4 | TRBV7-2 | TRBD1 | CASSLGVDRGGEKLFF | TGTGCCAGCAGCTTAGGAGTCGACAGGGGTGGTGAAAAACTGTTTTTT
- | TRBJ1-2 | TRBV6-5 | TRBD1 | CASSQGQGTGYTF | TGTGCCAGCAGCCAGGGACAGGGGACTGGCTACACCTTC
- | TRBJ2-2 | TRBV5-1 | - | CASSLARERDTGELFF | TGCGCCAGCAGCTTGGCGAGGGAGCGGGACACCGGGGAGCTGTTTTTT
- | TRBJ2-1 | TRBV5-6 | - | CASSLGARLATNEQFF | TGTGCCAGCAGCTTGGGCGCCCGACTTGCAACAAATGAGCAGTTCTTC
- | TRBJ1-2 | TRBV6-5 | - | CASTNKGSYGYTF | TGTGCCAGCACTAATAAGGGGTCTTATGGCTACACCTTC
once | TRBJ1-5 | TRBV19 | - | CASSTGVSQPQHF | TGTGCCAGTAGTACAGGGGTTTCGCAGCCCCAGCATTTT
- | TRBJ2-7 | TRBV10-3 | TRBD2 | CAISEVRSGSGEQYF | TGTGCCATCAGTGAGGTTCGTAGCGGGAGTGGTGAGCAGTACTTC
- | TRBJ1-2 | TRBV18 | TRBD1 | CASSPTPGQVMGYGYTF | TGTGCCAGCTCACCGACCCCGGGACAGGTGATGGGCTATGGCTACACCTTC
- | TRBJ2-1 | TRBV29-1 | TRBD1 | CSVGTGGYNEQFF | TGCAGCGTTGGGACAGGGGGCTACAATGAGCAGTTCTTC
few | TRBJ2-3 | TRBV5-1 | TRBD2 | CASSSRAGGPADTQYF | TGCGCCAGCAGCTCCCGAGCGGGAGGGCCCGCAGATACGCAGTATTTT
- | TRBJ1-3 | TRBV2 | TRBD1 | CASSPGTAGNTIYF | TGTGCCAGCAGCCCCGGGACAGCTGGAAACACCATATATTTT
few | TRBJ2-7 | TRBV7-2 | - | CASSLSGGLEQYF | TGTGCCAGCAGCTTATCCGGGGGTCTAGAGCAGTACTTC
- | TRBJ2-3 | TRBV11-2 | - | CASSLDRQVGDTQYF | TGTGCCAGCAGCTTAGATCGCCAGGTCGGAGATACGCAGTATTTT
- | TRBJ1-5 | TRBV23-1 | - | CASSPLGNQPQHF | TGCGCCAGCAGTCCCCTCGGTAATCAGCCCCAGCATTTT
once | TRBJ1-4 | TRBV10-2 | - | CASSEPGIGEKLFF | TGCGCCAGCAGTGAGCCAGGGATTGGTGAAAAACTGTTTTTT